The entry below gives a single T cell receptor beta chain sequence along with its context. The antigen is undetermined. These data come from a study of OX40 agonist ivuxolimab in advanced cancers. Study context: Patients took ivuxolimab, an agonistic anti-OX40 (CD134) antibody. Points from the study as a whole: Clonal expansion by week 6 occurred in CD4+ and CD8+ blood T cells (at 0.1 to 3.0 mg/kg).

Profiled with immunoSEQ multiplex PCR; TCRdb holds only in-frame clones, not every one. This sample has tens of thousands of clones, with around 81% found just once. The length of the CDR3 is 19 residues. CDR1 and CDR2 from the germline V gene are LNHDA and SQIVND (reference sequence). V dropped 3 bases and J dropped 2; count of bases not matched to a gene: 7. The material was CD4+ or CD8+ T cells sorted from blood, obtained in a trial of the OX40 agonist ivuxolimab. This TCR derives from an adult with an advanced solid tumor such as melanoma, head and neck, liver or kidney cancer. The J gene is TRBJ2-1, the V gene TRBV19; 16 nucleotides line up with TRBD2. The CDR3 nucleotides are TGTGCCAGTAGTATTCCCGGGACTAGCGGGAGGGAACCCTACAATGAGCAGTTCTTC. Its translation is CASSIPGTSGREPYNEQFF.